One and the same sample provided the 23 T cell receptor beta chains below, sequenced in a study of T cells after yellow fever vaccination. TCRdb reprocessed the 5' RACE reads with MiXCR, giving one entry per CDR3 protein. The data show hundreds of thousands of distinct CDR3 sequences, 9% to 15% seen once. The sequencing here drew on PBMCs, taken on the day of the yellow fever booster vaccination. The origin of the receptors is a man aged 25-45 years who received the YFV17D yellow fever vaccine.

The chain links TRBV20-1 to TRBJ2-5; TRBD2 agrees at 7 bases. CDR3 size: 13 residues. Trimming removed 3 bases from V and 5 bases from J; junction bases left unmatched: 6. Germline V lookup: CDR1 DFQATT, CDR2 SNEGSKA (reference sequence). CDR3 region: CSASGGSMETQYF. CDR3 DNA: TGCAGTGCTAGTGGCGGGAGTATGGAGACCCAGTACTTC.

Only a few counts were recorded for this clonotype. Here the CDR3 reads CASSHGTGVDSPLHF. In DNA form, the CDR3 reads TGCGCCAGCAGCCACGGGACAGGGGTGGATTCACCCCTCCACTTT. This rearrangement joins TRBV4-3 to TRBJ1-6, with 10 bases fitting TRBD1. Germline V CDR1 and CDR2: LGHNA, YSLEER. With V trimmed by 3 bases and J by 8 bases, 4 bases remained unmatched. The CDR3 is 15 amino acids.

This clonotype has only a few counts. The J gene is TRBJ1-5, the V gene TRBV28; D remains ambiguous. Germline V lookup: CDR1 MDHEN, CDR2 SYDVKM. The CDR3 extends over 12 amino acids. The germline V and J ends were trimmed by 8 bases and 4 bases, with 9 bases remaining between them. CDR3 sequence: CASGVGNQPQHF. Written as DNA, the CDR3 is TGTGCCAGCGGGGTAGGGAATCAGCCCCAGCATTTT.

There are many counts of this clonotype. The rearrangement links TRBV5-6 to TRBJ2-4, with 10 bases that match TRBD2. This CDR3 comprises 18 residues. Germline CDR1 is SGHDT and CDR2 is YYEEEE. The trim removed 2 bases at V and 2 bases at J, leaving 10 bases unmatched. In nucleotides, the CDR3 is TGTGCCAGCAGCTTTAGGGCTAGCGGGAGTATTCCCAAAAACATTCAGTACTTC. It translates to CASSFRASGSIPKNIQYF.

This clonotype showed up many times. J is TRBJ2-5 and V is TRBV19; D possibly corresponds to TRBD2 (5 bases). Germline CDR1 is LNHDA and CDR2 is SQIVND (reference sequence). This CDR3 has 13 residues. Between the trimmed V and J ends, which lost 9 bases and 5 bases, there was a span of 16 bases. Written as DNA, the CDR3 is TGTGCCAGCAGCTCCTCACTAGTGGAGACCCAGTACTTC. Its protein product is CASSSSLVETQYF.

This chain links TRBV19 with TRBJ2-1; 11 nucleotides line up with TRBD2. The CDR3 spans 18 residues. CDR1 is LNHDA and CDR2 is SQIVND in the germline V gene (reference sequence). The junction had 15 bases not matched to a gene; V was cut back by 3 bases and J by 8 bases. The CDR3 sequence: CASSIEWRGLAGEDEQFF. The CDR3 DNA reads as TGTGCCAGTAGTATTGAGTGGAGAGGACTAGCGGGTGAGGATGAGCAGTTCTTC. Drawing the rest from reference TRBV19 and TRBJ2-1, the complete variable domain is DGGITQSPKYLFRKEGQNVTLSCEQNLNHDAMYWYRQDPGQGLRLIYYSQIVNDFQKGDIAEGYSVSREKKESFPLTVTSAQKNPTAFYLCASSIEWRGLAGEDEQFFGPGTRLTVL.

This clonotype came up a few times. V is TRBV6-2 or TRBV6-3 and J is TRBJ2-5, with D hard to call. V gave up 7 bases and J gave up 1 base, with 7 bases separating them. The V gene's germline CDR1 is MNHEY and CDR2 SVGEGT. The CDR3 loop spans 12 amino acids. The CDR3 protein is CASNIGQETQYF. CDR3 coding DNA: TGTGCCAGCAACATCGGCCAAGAGACCCAGTACTTC.

The rearrangement joins TRBV12-3 or TRBV12-4 to TRBJ2-7, with TRBD2 matching over 7 bases. Unmatched junction bases numbered 8, after V lost 2 bases and J lost 7 bases. The CDR3 spans 14 residues. The CDR3 DNA reads as TGTGCCAGCAGTTTAAGGGCGGGAGTGGGTGAGCAGTACTTC. It is translated as CASSLRAGVGEQYF.

The chain carries TRBV29-1 and TRBJ2-5, with TRBD2 as a possible D gene (5 bases). Germline values: CDR1 SQVTM, CDR2 ANQGSEA. The ends were cut back, 8 bases at V and 0 bases at J, with 10 bases in the middle. The CDR3 is made up of 12 amino acids. The CDR3 coding sequence is TGCAGCTCGAGGGAGTACCAAGAGACCCAGTACTTC. Translation: CSSREYQETQYF.

The chain has TRBV9 and TRBJ2-3, with D unresolved. Germline CDR1 SGDLS, CDR2 YYNGEE. Trimming cost V 0 bases and J 4 bases, with 6 bases left between them. The CDR3 loop spans 13 amino acids. The CDR3 DNA reads as TGTGCCAGCAGCGTAGGGAGCGCAGATACGCAGTATTTT. As protein: CASSVGSADTQYF.

This clonotype was observed a handful of times. The chain joins TRBV7-2 to TRBJ2-1, with D perhaps TRBD2 (6 bases). The CDR3 is made up of 15 amino acids. V lost 7 bases and J 0 bases, leaving 13 bases between the germline ends. Germline values: CDR1 SGHTA, CDR2 FQGNSA. This CDR3 reads CASTHGGSSYNEQFF. The CDR3 region has the DNA TGTGCCAGCACCCACGGGGGAAGCTCCTACAATGAGCAGTTCTTC.

The sample holds a few counts of this clonotype. The chain couples TRBV9 to TRBJ2-1, with D unclear. V lost 0 bases, J lost 8 bases, and 12 bases lay in between. The CDR3 has 14 residues. The V gene's germline CDR1 is SGDLS and CDR2 YYNGEE. The CDR3 DNA follows: TGTGCCAGCAGCGTAGCCCCATTCGGCGATGAGCAGTTCTTC. Amino acid sequence: CASSVAPFGDEQFF.

This clonotype appeared many times. The chain carries TRBV9 and TRBJ2-7; D gene uncertain. Germline lookup yields CDR1 SGDLS and CDR2 YYNGEE. CDR3 size: 15 residues. V was cut by 0 bases and J by 2 bases, with 12 bases left in between. The CDR3 DNA sequence: TGTGCCAGCAGCGTAGCGGTGGGTAGGACCTACGAGCAGTACTTC. As protein: CASSVAVGRTYEQYF.

With respect to this clonotype: A much larger clonotype is one base distant, so this may be a read error. Without the conserved terminal phenylalanine or tryptophan, this CDR3 likely stems from a read error. V usage is TRBV20-1 and J usage is TRBJ1-5; 7 bases align to TRBD1. The ends lost 3 bases at V and 4 bases at J; junction bases unmatched: 6. This CDR3 has 14 residues. Germline CDR1 DFQATT, CDR2 SNEGSKA (reference sequence). CDR3 nucleotides: TGCAGTGCTAGTGCCGGGACAGTGAATCAGCCCCAGCATTCT. It is translated as CSASAGTVNQPQHS.

This sequence joins TRBV18 and TRBJ1-5; D perhaps matches TRBD1 (5 bases). The germline CDR1 and CDR2 sequences are KGHSH and LQKENI. CDR3 size: 15 residues. The V gene lost 0 bases and the J gene lost 8 bases, with 14 bases spanning the gap. CDR3 DNA sequence: TGTGCCAGCTCACCACCTTCGGGGGTGAAGGAGCCCCAGCATTTT. Translating it yields CASSPPSGVKEPQHF.

In its sample, this clonotype was seen a few times. The gene calls are TRBV3-1 and TRBJ2-5; TRBD1 matches at 7 bases. The junction had 5 bases not matched to a gene; V was cut back by 6 bases and J by 4 bases. Germline assignment: CDR1 LGHDT and CDR2 YNNKEL (reference sequence). CDR3 size: 13 residues. The chain's CDR3 is CASSPRGRETQYF. The CDR3 nucleotides are TGTGCCAGCAGTCCAAGGGGGCGAGAGACCCAGTACTTC.

The chain is built from TRBV29-1 and TRBJ2-5; possible D gene TRBD2, 6 bases. Germline V gene lookup returns CDR1 SQVTM and CDR2 ANQGSEA. This CDR3 region has 15 residues. DNA of the CDR3: TGCAGTTGCACCCCGGGTGGGGGGAGTCGGGAGACCCAGTACTTC. It translates to CSCTPGGGSRETQYF.

This clonotype was counted many times. The chain's CDR3 is CASSSTGLGGRTGELFF. In nucleotides, the CDR3 is TGCGCCAGCAGCTCGACAGGGTTAGGGGGAAGAACCGGGGAGCTGTTTTTT. This chain uses TRBV5-1 with TRBJ2-2; 7 nucleotides agree with TRBD1. J lost 5 bases, V lost 3 bases, and 13 bases had no gene match. Germline CDR1 is SGHRS and CDR2 is YFSETQ. This CDR3 has 17 amino acids.

The chain carries TRBV29-1 and TRBJ2-7; possibly TRBD1 for D (5 bases). The CDR3 runs 12 residues. Germline V gene lookup returns CDR1 SQVTM and CDR2 ANQGSEA. V was clipped by 4 bases and J by 4 bases, with 11 bases between them. The CDR3 region is CSVVQGGYEQYF. The CDR3 DNA follows: TGCAGCGTTGTTCAGGGTGGATACGAGCAGTACTTC.

This clonotype was detected a few times. The chain combines TRBV7-2 with TRBJ2-3; possible D gene TRBD2, 6 bases. This CDR3 has 14 residues. Germline V gene lookup returns CDR1 SGHTA and CDR2 FQGNSA. V dropped 5 bases and J dropped 10 bases, with 19 bases sitting between them. CDR3 amino acids: CASSLRSGEVPQYF. The CDR3 nucleotides are TGTGCCAGCAGCCTTCGCTCGGGGGAAGTCCCGCAGTATTTT.

This clonotype was recorded only once. This sequence may be a read error, since a much larger clone differs from it by one base. The rearrangement joins TRBV5-1 to TRBJ2-1; D unclear. The CDR3 spans 14 residues. CDR1 SGHRS and CDR2 YFSETQ come from the germline V gene. CDR3 coding DNA: TGCGCCAGCAGCCCAGCGCACATCAACGATGATCAGTTCTTC. The encoded protein is CASSPAHINDDQFF.

This clonotype was counted at least ten times. V usage is TRBV9 and J usage is TRBJ2-2; TRBD2 agrees at 8 bases. CDR1 and CDR2 from the germline V gene are SGDLS and YYNGEE. Losses at the gene ends were 2 bases for V and 6 bases for J; bases not matched to a gene: 6. This CDR3 has 15 amino acids. CDR3 protein: CASSVSGRSPGELFF. DNA of the CDR3: TGTGCCAGCAGCGTCAGCGGGAGATCTCCCGGGGAGCTGTTTTTT.

This clonotype was seen a few times. The chain is built from TRBV5-1 and TRBJ2-1; D gene unclear. The CDR3 sequence is 12 residues long. V shed 0 bases and J shed 12 bases, with 10 bases lying between them. Germline values: CDR1 SGHRS, CDR2 YFSETQ. The CDR3 DNA reads as TGCGCCAGCAGCTTGGACGGCGATCTGCAGTTCTTC. Amino acids: CASSLDGDLQFF.